The clone carrying this T cell receptor beta chain was found many times. This specimen belongs to a study of kidney transplant recipient with SARS-CoV-2 infection. TCRdb recomputed calls from the reads with MiXCR, one row per CDR3 protein. The sample consists of roughly 250,000 distinct CDR3 sequences, 29% of them appearing once. The CDR3 totals 14 residues. This receptor was obtained from a young adult male patient who had COVID-19 and was a kidney transplant recipient. Some T cells may possibly be graft donor cells. The chain links TRBV3-2 to TRBJ2-1; the table's D call of TRBD1 was not tested on the DNA. TRBV3-2 is a recognized pseudogene. The sequenced sample was a blood sample, obtained at baseline and on day 111 from a kidney transplant recipient. DNA of the CDR3: TGTGCCAGCACCACGGGACAGATAAACAATGAGCAGTTCTTC. Translating it yields CASTTGQINNEQFF.